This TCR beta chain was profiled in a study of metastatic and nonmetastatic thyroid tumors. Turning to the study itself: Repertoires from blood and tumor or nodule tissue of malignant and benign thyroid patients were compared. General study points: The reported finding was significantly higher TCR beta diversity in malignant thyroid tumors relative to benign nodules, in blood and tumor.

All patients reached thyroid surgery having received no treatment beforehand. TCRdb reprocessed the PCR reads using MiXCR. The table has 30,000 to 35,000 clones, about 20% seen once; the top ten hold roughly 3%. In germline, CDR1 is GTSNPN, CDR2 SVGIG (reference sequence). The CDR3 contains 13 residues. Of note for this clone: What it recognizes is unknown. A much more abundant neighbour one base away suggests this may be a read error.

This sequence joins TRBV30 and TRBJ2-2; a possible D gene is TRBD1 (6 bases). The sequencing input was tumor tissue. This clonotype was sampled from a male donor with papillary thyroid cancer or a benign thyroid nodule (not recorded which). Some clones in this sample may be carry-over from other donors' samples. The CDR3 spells CAWTGVGTGELVF. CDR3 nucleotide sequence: TGTGCCTGGACAGGGGTTGGCACCGGGGAGCTGGTTTTT.